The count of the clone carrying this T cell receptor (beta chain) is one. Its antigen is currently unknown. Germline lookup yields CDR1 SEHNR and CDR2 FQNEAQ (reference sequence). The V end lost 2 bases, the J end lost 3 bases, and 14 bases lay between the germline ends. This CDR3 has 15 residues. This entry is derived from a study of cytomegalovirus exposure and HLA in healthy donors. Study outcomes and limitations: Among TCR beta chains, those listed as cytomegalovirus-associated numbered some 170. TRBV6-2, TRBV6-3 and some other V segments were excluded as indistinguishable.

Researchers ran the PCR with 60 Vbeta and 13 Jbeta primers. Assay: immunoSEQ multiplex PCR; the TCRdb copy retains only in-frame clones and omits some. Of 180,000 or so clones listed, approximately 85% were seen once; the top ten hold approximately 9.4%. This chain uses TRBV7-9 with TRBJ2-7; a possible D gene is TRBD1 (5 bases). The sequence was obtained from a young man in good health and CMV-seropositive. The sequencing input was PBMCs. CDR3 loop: CASSLSAGHYYEQYF. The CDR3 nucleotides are TGTGCCAGCAGCTTATCGGCTGGACATTACTACGAGCAGTACTTC.